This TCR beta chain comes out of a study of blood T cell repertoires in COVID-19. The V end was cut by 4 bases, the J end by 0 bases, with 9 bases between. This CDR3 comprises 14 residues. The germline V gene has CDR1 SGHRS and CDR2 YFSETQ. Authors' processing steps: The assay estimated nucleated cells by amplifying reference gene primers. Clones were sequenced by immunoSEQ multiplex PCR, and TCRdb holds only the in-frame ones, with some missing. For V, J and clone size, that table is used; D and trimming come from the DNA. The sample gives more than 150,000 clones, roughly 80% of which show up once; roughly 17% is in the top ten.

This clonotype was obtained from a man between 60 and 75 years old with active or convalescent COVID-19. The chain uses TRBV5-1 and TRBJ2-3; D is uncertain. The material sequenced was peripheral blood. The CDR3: CASSPQSSTDTQYF. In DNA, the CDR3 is TGCGCCAGCAGCCCTCAGTCTAGCACAGATACGCAGTATTTT.